Each of the 15 T cell receptor beta chains below was sequenced from the same sample in a study of T cell repertoires in cytomegalovirus infection. TCRdb re-called the reads with MiXCR, one entry per CDR3 protein. The table includes 150,000 to 200,000 distinct CDR3 sequences, 17% detected once. The material sequenced was CD8+ T cells from PBMCs. These receptors came from a human donor in good health (CMV status not recorded). Some clones in this sample may be carry-over from other donors' samples.

The CDR3 region is CASSLVQDTGELFF. CDR3 DNA: TGTGCCAGCAGCCTCGTACAGGACACCGGGGAGCTGTTTTTT. J is TRBJ2-2 and V is TRBV14, with D maybe TRBD1 (5 bases). Trimming took 4 bases from V and 3 from J, leaving 9 bases between them. This CDR3 has 14 amino acids. Looked up from germline, CDR1 is SGHDN and CDR2 is FVKESK. Drawing the rest from reference TRBV14 and TRBJ2-2, the complete variable domain is EAGVTQFPSHSVIEKGQTVTLRCDPISGHDNLYWYRRVMGKEIKFLLHFVKESKQDESGMPNNRFLAERTGGTYSTLKVQPAELEDSGVYFCASSLVQDTGELFFGEGSRLTVL.

This sequence joins TRBV29-1 and TRBJ2-7; 9 positions agree with TRBD2. The length of the CDR3 is 14 residues. Germline-derived CDR1 and CDR2 are SQVTM and ANQGSEA. With 6 bases clipped from V and 4 bases from J, the junction kept 10 bases outside the gene matches. CDR3 sequence (DNA): TGCAGCGTCGAGGATAGCGGGGGTGGATACGAGCAGTACTTC. This codes for CSVEDSGGGYEQYF.

This clonotype was counted a few times. The CDR3 sequence: CASRPSIQREDTEAFF. The DNA for the CDR3 is TGTGCCAGCAGGCCGTCTATTCAAAGAGAGGACACTGAAGCTTTCTTT. The chain carries TRBV12-3 or TRBV12-4 and TRBJ1-1; D call uncertain. The CDR3 covers 16 residues. V lost 6 bases, J lost 3 bases, and 20 bases lay in between.

This clonotype was picked up a small number of times. V is TRBV7-2 and J is TRBJ2-5; D uncertain. The V gene lost 1 base and the J gene lost 4 bases, with 10 bases spanning the gap. Germline CDR1 is SGHTA and CDR2 is FQGNSA. This CDR3 has 14 amino acids. As DNA, the CDR3 is TGTGCCAGCAGCTTAGTATCAGGCTCAGAGACCCAGTACTTC. Translated: CASSLVSGSETQYF.

Ten or more counts support this clonotype. The chain joins TRBV7-2 to TRBJ2-7; D might be TRBD1 (5 bases). The CDR3 consists of 14 residues. The germline gives CDR1 SGHTA, CDR2 FQGNSA. Trimming pared 1 base from V and 3 bases from J, leaving 10 bases between. CDR3 region: CASSLGGWDYEQYF. DNA of the CDR3: TGTGCCAGCAGCTTAGGGGGCTGGGACTACGAGCAGTACTTC.

The J gene is TRBJ2-7, the V gene TRBV7-8, with D unresolved. This CDR3 spans 12 amino acids. The V gene lost 1 base and the J gene lost 6 bases, with 7 bases spanning the gap. In germline, CDR1 is SGHVS, CDR2 FQNEAQ. In nucleotides, the CDR3 is TGTGCCAGCAGCTTAGAACCCGGCGAGCAGTACTTC. Translation: CASSLEPGEQYF.

The chain combines TRBV6-2 or TRBV6-3 with TRBJ2-1, with 8 positions matching TRBD2. The CDR3 is made up of 16 amino acids. In germline, CDR1 is MNHEY, CDR2 SVGEGT. V was clipped by 4 bases and J by 1 base; unmatched bases: 6. The CDR3 sequence is CASSSRLAPSYNEQFF. The CDR3 bases are TGTGCCAGCAGTTCCCGACTAGCGCCTTCCTACAATGAGCAGTTCTTC.

The CDR3 spells CEGTDEAFF. The CDR3, as DNA: TGTGAAGGGACGGATGAAGCTTTCTTT. The rearrangement joins TRBV7-6 to TRBJ1-1; a possible D gene is TRBD1 (5 bases). Germline V gene data show CDR1 as SGHVS and CDR2 as FNYEAQ. The CDR3 is 9 amino acids.

The V gene is TRBV7-2, the J gene TRBJ2-1; D call uncertain. Looked up from germline, CDR1 is SGHTA and CDR2 is FQGNSA. V gave up 0 bases and J gave up 0 bases, with 24 bases separating them. The CDR3 spans 21 residues. The DNA of the CDR3 is TGTGCCAGCAGCTTAGCGTGGGATGGCGTGGGCTCCAGAAGCTCCTACAATGAGCAGTTCTTC. The encoded protein is CASSLAWDGVGSRSSYNEQFF.

The rearrangement uses TRBV7-6 and TRBJ1-4; D is undetermined. This CDR3 has 12 residues. Germline-derived CDR1 and CDR2 are SGHVS and FNYEAQ. V gave up 4 bases and J gave up 6 bases, with 6 bases separating them. The CDR3 DNA sequence: TGTGCCAGCAGCTCGCTTTATGAAAAACTGTTTTTT. The encoded protein is CASSSLYEKLFF.

This chain connects TRBV7-9 to TRBJ2-5; 7 positions agree with TRBD1. From germline, CDR1 is SEHNR and CDR2 FQNEAQ (reference sequence). This CDR3 region has 14 residues. Germline trimming cut 3 bases from V and 3 bases from J; bases unmatched to any gene: 4. In DNA form, the CDR3 reads TGTGCCAGCAGCTTCCGGGACAGTGAAGAGACCCAGTACTTC. It yields the protein CASSFRDSEETQYF.

This clonotype was counted many times. This chain joins TRBV5-5 and TRBJ2-7; possibly TRBD1 for D (5 bases). CDR3 length: 15 amino acids. Trimming pared 0 bases from V and 1 base from J, leaving 11 bases between. CDR1 and CDR2 from the germline V gene are SGHKS and YYEKEE (reference sequence). In DNA form, the CDR3 reads TGTGCCAGCAGCTTGGGTTATAGGGGTTCCTACGAGCAGTACTTC. Its protein product is CASSLGYRGSYEQYF.

V is TRBV4-2 and J is TRBJ1-1; D gene uncertain. CDR3 length: 13 residues. The germline CDR1 and CDR2 sequences are LGHNA and YNFKEQ. V was pared by 1 base and J by 1 base, with 4 bases between. The CDR3 nucleotides are TGTGCCAGCAGCCAAGGGGCGAACACTGAAGCTTTCTTT. This encodes CASSQGANTEAFF.

A few counts support this clonotype. The genes are TRBV13 and TRBJ2-2, with TRBD1 matching over 9 bases. Germline trimming cut 6 bases from V and 6 bases from J; bases unmatched to any gene: 8. CDR1 and CDR2 from the germline V gene are PRHDT and FYEKMQ (reference sequence). CDR3 length: 15 residues. In DNA, the CDR3 is TGTGCCAGCAGACGGGACAGGGTTTTAGCCGGGGAGCTGTTTTTT. Protein: CASRRDRVLAGELFF. Full variable domain (missing parts from reference TRBV13 and TRBJ2-2): AAGVIQSPRHLIKEKRETATLKCYPIPRHDTVYWYQQGPGQDPQFLISFYEKMQSDKGSIPDRFSAQQFSDYHSELNMSSLELGDSALYFCASRRDRVLAGELFFGEGSRLTVL.

This clonotype was seen only once. V and J are TRBV6-6 and TRBJ2-7, with a possible D match to TRBD1 (5 bases). The ends were cut back, 0 bases at V and 0 bases at J, with 6 bases in the middle. CDR1 and CDR2 from the germline V gene are MNHNY and SVGAGI (reference sequence). CDR3 length: 14 residues. DNA of the CDR3: TGTGCCAGCAGTTACTCTGACAGCTCCTACGAGCAGTACTTC. This gives the protein CASSYSDSSYEQYF.